One TCR beta chain is described in this entry. These data belong to a study of T cell responses to AZD1222 COVID-19 vaccine. V shed 2 bases and J shed 6 bases, with 10 bases lying between them. The CDR3 is 13 residues long. CDR1 and CDR2 from the germline V gene are SEHNR and FQNEAQ (reference sequence). Here immunoSEQ multiplex PCR was the method, and the copy in TCRdb shows in-frame clones only, minus some. The data show around 110,000 clones, roughly 85% seen once. This sample comprised peripheral blood, obtained on day 0 of MenACWY control vaccination. The clonotype originates from an adult in good health. The chain recombines TRBV7-9 with TRBJ1-2; D is possibly TRBD1 (6 bases). For the CDR3, the DNA is TGTGCCAGCAGCTTAAGGAGGGGGGATGGCTACACCTTC. It codes for CASSLRRGDGYTF.